Detailed here is one TCR beta chain. This clone was counted a few times. Its antigen remains undetermined. Base-call qualities are not available, and no considerably larger clone is one nucleotide away. Each collaborating institution followed its own protocols to collect whole blood in K2EDTA tubes. For TCRbeta analysis, collaborators shipped samples in one of three forms: frozen whole blood, isolated PBMCs, or DNA extracted from either of those sample types. The immunoSEQ Assay, a bias-controlled multiplex PCR, was used to amplify TCRbeta CDR3 regions from genomic DNA. In the paper's pipeline: The number of nucleated cells in each sample was estimated from the amplification of reference gene primers within the assay. Sequence reads were collapsed and filtered to measure the absolute abundance of every unique TCRbeta CDR3 rearrangement. For each sample, productive Simpson clonality was calculated by taking the square root of Simpson's diversity index across productive rearrangements. The table comes from immuneACCESS by way of TCRdb, which keeps in-frame sequences with V and J called. Part of the clones is missing from these tables; in studies checked, under half for an unresolved V gene and the rest for unknown reasons. V and J calls and clone size are those listed in that table; D and trimming were worked out from the DNA. This sample holds about 120,000 clones; over 75% were observed only once. Of the sample, under 7% falls within the top ten clones.

From the cysteine through the phenylalanine, the CDR3 covers 12 amino acids. Of the read, only the CDR3 DNA is kept; its 36 bases are in frame from base 1. The germline V gene (reference sequence) gives CDR1 as GTSNPN and CDR2 as SVGIG. The junction shows trimming of 7 bases on V and 0 bases on J, and the gene matches do not reach 3 bases of it. This sample stems from a study of blood T cell repertoires in COVID-19 (dated by TCRdb to the early 2020s). Regarding the complete study: Samples covering the acute and convalescent phases of COVID-19 were provided by collaborators in the United States, Italy and Spain. The prospective study material was composed of cDNA or gDNA derived from T cells, B-cell-depleted T cells, or PBMCs. The dataset comprised deeply sampled blood TCRbeta repertoires from subjects exposed to, actively infected with, or recovered from COVID-19. The repertoires were released in a freely available public database intended as a resource for research on the immune response to SARS-CoV-2. The samples were drawn from the first 160 participants of the ongoing ImmuneRACE study and from some 1,300 subjects provided by 6 global collaborators. A de-identified subject ID, COVID-19 status, age in years and sex were almost always included in the sample metadata. Where available, HLA class I and class II types were obtained from metadata supplied by the sample provider rather than from assay-based typing.

The research as a whole found: Clinical and demographic metadata were provided uncurated, with the amount varying by source and participant.

The chain joins TRBV30 to TRBJ2-7; TRBD1 fits 7 bases in the junction. The origin of this receptor is an elderly man with active or convalescent COVID-19. The sequenced material came from peripheral blood. The CDR3 protein: CASQGPSYEQYF. The sequenced DNA is TGTGCCTCACAGGGGCCCTCCTACGAGCAGTACTTC.